One sample yielded the 32 T cell receptor beta chains listed below, sequenced in a study of identical twins. TCRdb redid the calling of the 5' RACE reads with MiXCR, one entry per CDR3 protein. The table records just under 550,000 distinct CDR3 sequences, 13% to 15% of them present only once. These data were also reused for a study on yellow fever vaccine responses in identical twins.

The sample taken for sequencing was CD4+ T cells sorted from blood. These receptors all come from a woman between 18 and 29 years old in good health.

Only a few counts were recorded for this clonotype. At one end the junction does not follow the germline gene, possibly because of a read error. V is TRBV18 and J is TRBJ1-4, with D perhaps TRBD1 (6 bases). The CDR3 has 15 amino acids. Germline V gene lookup returns CDR1 KGHSH and CDR2 LQKENI. CDR3 in amino acids: CANSPPRGGNEKLFF. The CDR3 region has the DNA TGTGCCAACTCACCACCCAGGGGAGGTAATGAAAAACTGTTTTTT.

This sequence joins TRBV12-3 or TRBV12-4 and TRBJ2-5; no clear D gene. The CDR3 has 11 amino acids. V shed 5 bases and J shed 5 bases, with 6 bases lying between them. Written as DNA, the CDR3 is TGTGCCAGCAGTATGCGGGAGACCCAGTACTTC. Its protein product is CASSMRETQYF.

This chain links TRBV7-7 with TRBJ2-5; TRBD2 aligns across 7 bases. The CDR3 is 14 amino acids. The V and J ends lost 5 bases and 2 bases, in that order; junction bases with no gene match: 5. Germline CDR1 SSHAT, CDR2 FNYEAQ (reference sequence). CDR3 DNA sequence: TGTGCCAGCAGCCCGGGACTAACACAAGAGACCCAGTACTTC. Translation gives CASSPGLTQETQYF.

The chain employs TRBV6-5 and TRBJ2-3; TRBD2 aligns across 9 bases. From germline, CDR1 is MNHEY and CDR2 SVGAGI. J gave up 0 bases and V 2 bases, and 0 bases lay outside the gene matches. This CDR3 has 15 amino acids. This chain's CDR3 is CASSYTSGSTDTQYF. In DNA, the CDR3 is TGTGCCAGCAGTTACACTAGCGGGAGCACAGATACGCAGTATTTT.

In regard to this clonotype: The CDR3 does not close with the conserved phenylalanine or tryptophan, likely indicating a read error. The DNA is left out, because the CDR3 cannot be placed on it with certainty; the CDR3 is given as TCRdb lists it. The rearrangement uses TRBV24-1 and TRBJ1-1. With termini counted, the CDR3 has 12 amino acids. CDR1 and CDR2 from the germline V gene are KGHDR and SFDVKD. CDR3 sequence reads: CATSDLTGMPSV.

This clonotype was observed a few times. This chain connects TRBV5-1 to TRBJ2-1, with 8 bases identical to TRBD2. Germline V gene lookup returns CDR1 SGHRS and CDR2 YFSETQ. The trim removed 0 bases at V and 8 bases at J, leaving 7 bases unmatched. The CDR3 length is 15 residues. The CDR3 nucleotides read TGCGCCAGCAGCTTGGGGGCGGGAGGACCGCATGAGCAGTTCTTC. Protein product: CASSLGAGGPHEQFF.

In its sample, this clonotype was seen a few times. The chain combines TRBV20-1 with TRBJ1-3; D ambiguous. There are 15 residues in the CDR3. Germline V lookup: CDR1 DFQATT, CDR2 SNEGSKA (reference sequence). V gave up 0 bases and J gave up 2 bases, with 11 bases separating them. This CDR3 is CSARDRRTPGNTIYF. In nucleotides, the CDR3 is TGCAGTGCTAGAGATCGCAGGACCCCTGGAAACACCATATATTTT.

The chain carries TRBV12-3 or TRBV12-4 and TRBJ2-7; 7 positions match TRBD2. V lost 3 bases to trimming and J lost 0 bases; unmatched junction nucleotides: 5. The CDR3 sequence is 15 residues long. The DNA of the CDR3 is TGTGCCAGCAGTTTGGGGCTAGCGGACTCCTACGAGCAGTACTTC. It translates to CASSLGLADSYEQYF.

In this sample, this clonotype turned up a few times. The chain carries TRBV20-1 and TRBJ2-7; 7 nucleotides match TRBD1. CDR3 length equals 13 residues. V shed 5 bases, J shed 4 bases, and the junction held 8 bases outside the gene matches. CDR1 DFQATT and CDR2 SNEGSKA come from the germline V gene (reference sequence). CDR3 residues: CSAYRQGVYEQYV. CDR3 nucleotide sequence: TGCAGTGCTTACAGACAGGGTGTTTACGAGCAGTACGTC.

This clonotype was seen a few times. The chain is built from TRBV2 and TRBJ1-3; D not resolved. The CDR3 spans 16 residues. Deletions cut 2 bases from V and 0 bases from J, with 11 bases between. Germline V gives CDR1 SNHLY, CDR2 FYNNEI. CDR3 sequence: CASSENGAISGNTIYF. In DNA, the CDR3 is TGTGCCAGCAGTGAAAATGGCGCGATCTCTGGAAACACCATATATTTT.

V gene TRBV10-2 combines with J gene TRBJ2-3; D perhaps matches TRBD2 (7 bases). Germline CDR1 and CDR2: WSHSY and SAAADI. The CDR3 extends over 13 amino acids. CDR3 in amino acids: CAANAGALDTQYF. The DNA for the CDR3 is TGCGCAGCAAACGCGGGGGCCCTAGATACGCAGTATTTT.

This clonotype was detected ten times or more. The gene calls are TRBV5-1 and TRBJ2-1, with a possible D match to TRBD1 (6 bases). V lost 4 bases and J 10 bases, leaving 12 bases between the germline ends. Germline loops: CDR1 SGHRS, CDR2 YFSETQ. CDR3 size: 12 residues. Here the CDR3 reads CASSPRGTEQFF. Written as DNA, the CDR3 is TGCGCCAGCAGCCCGAGGGGGACAGAGCAGTTCTTC.

The V gene is TRBV7-9, the J gene TRBJ2-1; D is perhaps TRBD2 (6 bases). CDR1 and CDR2 (germline): SEHNR, FQNEAQ (reference sequence). The CDR3 totals 15 residues. V was trimmed by 2 bases and J by 9 bases, leaving 17 bases between them. The CDR3 DNA follows: TGTGCCAGCAGCTTACTCTTTTCGGCGGGGAGTGAGCAGTTCTTC. Translating gives CASSLLFSAGSEQFF. Combining the CDR3 with reference TRBV7-9 and TRBJ2-1 gives the whole variable domain DTGVSQNPRHKITKRGQNVTFRCDPISEHNRLYWYRQTLGQGPEFLTYFQNEAQLEKSRLLSDRFSAERPKGSFSTLEIQRTEQGDSAMYLCASSLLFSAGSEQFFGPGTRLTVL.

The J gene is TRBJ2-7, the V gene TRBV6-5; 9 bases are shared with TRBD1. The V and J ends lost 8 bases and 5 bases, in that order; junction bases with no gene match: 4. CDR3 length: 12 amino acids. CDR1 is MNHEY, CDR2 SVGAGI, per germline. CDR3 loop: CASRDRVDEQYF. CDR3 DNA: TGTGCCAGCCGGGACAGGGTCGACGAGCAGTACTTC.

This clonotype occurred once. CDR3 amino acids: CASSESAISTAETQYF. The CDR3 region has the DNA TGTGCCAGCAGTGAATCTGCGATCAGTACAGCAGAGACCCAGTACTTC. The chain combines TRBV25-1 with TRBJ2-5; D remains unclear. The CDR3 has 16 residues. Per the germline V gene, CDR1 is MGHDK and CDR2 is SYGVNS. Trimming shortened V by 1 base and J by 4 bases, and 16 bases separated the two germline ends.

This chain uses TRBV20-1 with TRBJ1-1, with a weak D call TRBD1 (5 bases). The length of the CDR3 is 12 residues. Germline CDR1 is DFQATT and CDR2 is SNEGSKA (reference sequence). With 3 bases removed from V and 3 bases from J, the gap between germline ends came to 8 bases. CDR3 in amino acids: CSARRGDTEAFF. In nucleotides, the CDR3 is TGCAGTGCTAGGCGGGGGGACACTGAAGCTTTCTTT.

This clonotype was detected many times. This sequence joins TRBV7-8 and TRBJ1-5; D is perhaps TRBD1 (6 bases). Germline V CDR1 and CDR2: SGHVS, FQNEAQ. CDR3 length: 14 amino acids. V shed 6 bases and J shed 5 bases, with 14 bases lying between them. CDR3 nucleotides: TGTGCCAGCAGAAAGGGGGGGTTGGATCAGCCCCAGCATTTT. It encodes CASRKGGLDQPQHF. Variable domain in full (rest from reference TRBV7-8 and TRBJ1-5): GAGVSQSPRYKVAKRGQDVALRCDPISGHVSLFWYQQALGQGPEFLTYFQNEAQLDKSGLPSDRFFAERPEGSVSTLKIQRTQQEDSAVYLCASRKGGLDQPQHFGDGTRLSIL.

The chain couples TRBV24-1 to TRBJ1-1; D possibly corresponds to TRBD1 (5 bases). V was cut by 8 bases and J by 5 bases, with 11 bases left in between. The CDR3 covers 12 residues. Germline CDR1 reads KGHDR; CDR2 reads SFDVKD. CDR3 residues: CATKGRGTEAFF. The CDR3 DNA reads as TGTGCCACCAAGGGGAGGGGAACTGAAGCTTTCTTT.

J is TRBJ2-1 and V is TRBV19; the D gene could be TRBD1 or TRBD2 (6 bases each). Looked up from germline, CDR1 is LNHDA and CDR2 is SQIVND (reference sequence). CDR3 size: 14 residues. With 6 bases removed from V and 3 bases from J, the gap between germline ends came to 12 bases. The DNA of the CDR3 is TGTGCCAGTAGAACCCGGGGGCTCTACAATGAGCAGTTCTTC. This gives the protein CASRTRGLYNEQFF.

This clonotype was detected only a few times. The gene calls are TRBV6-1 and TRBJ1-5; 9 bases fit TRBD1. From germline, CDR1 is MNHNS and CDR2 SASEGT. The CDR3 runs 13 residues. The J segment lost 6 bases and the V segment lost 7 bases, leaving 4 bases of the junction unmatched. The CDR3 is CASTKQGAQPQHF. CDR3 nucleotides: TGTGCCAGCACCAAACAGGGGGCTCAGCCCCAGCATTTT.

This chain links TRBV5-1 with TRBJ2-3; 8 bases match TRBD2. The CDR3 has 15 residues. Germline V gene data show CDR1 as SGHRS and CDR2 as YFSETQ. Trimming at V came to 2 bases and at J to 4 bases, leaving 6 bases not matched to a gene. For the CDR3, the DNA is TGCGCCAGCAGCTTTTTCGGGGGGGCCCCAGATACGCAGTATTTT. Protein product: CASSFFGGAPDTQYF. Full variable domain (remainder filled in from reference TRBV5-1 and TRBJ2-3): KAGVTQTPRYLIKTRGQQVTLSCSPISGHRSVSWYQQTPGQGLQFLFEYFSETQRNKGNFPGRFSGRQFSNSRSEMNVSTLELGDSALYLCASSFFGGAPDTQYFGPGTRLTVL.

The CDR3 protein is CASSLSGTRGPDTQYF. CDR3 DNA sequence: TGTGCCAGCAGTCTTTCAGGGACTAGGGGCCCGGATACGCAGTATTTT. V usage is TRBV12-3 or TRBV12-4 and J usage is TRBJ2-3, with 8 bases aligning to TRBD2. V lost 5 bases to trimming and J lost 6 bases; unmatched junction nucleotides: 13. This CDR3 has 16 residues.

The CDR3 nucleotides are TGTGCCAGCAGTGAGGAGAAGAGCTCCTACAATGAGCAGTTCTTC. Translating gives CASSEEKSSYNEQFF. The chain carries TRBV6-4 and TRBJ2-1; D gene ambiguous. The germline V gene has CDR1 MRHNA and CDR2 SNTAGT. Deletions cut 3 bases from V and 0 bases from J, with 9 bases between. The CDR3 runs 15 residues.

This clonotype was counted a few times. This rearrangement joins TRBV6-1 to TRBJ2-7, with 16 bases matching TRBD2. CDR3 size: 18 residues. Trimming cost V 7 bases and J 3 bases; bases outside gene matches: 12. Germline V CDR1 and CDR2: MNHNS, SASEGT. The CDR3, as DNA: TGTGCCAGCATATTTTCGGGACTAGCGGGAGGGTCAGGCTACGAGCAGTACTTC. This translates into CASIFSGLAGGSGYEQYF.

CDR3 residues: CASTRAAGNTIYF. The DNA for the CDR3 is TGTGCCAGCACCAGGGCTGCTGGAAACACCATATATTTT. This sequence joins TRBV2 and TRBJ1-3; maybe TRBD1 (5 bases). CDR1 and CDR2 from the germline V gene are SNHLY and FYNNEI. The CDR3 is made up of 13 amino acids. Trimming took off 7 bases at V and 2 bases at J, with 9 bases between the two ends.

V is TRBV12-3 or TRBV12-4 and J is TRBJ2-1, with 14 nucleotides matching TRBD2. Trimming took 4 bases from V and 2 from J; bases not matched to a gene: 10. CDR3 size: 19 residues. In DNA form, the CDR3 reads TGTGCCAGCAGTTCGTCCGGGACTAGCGGGAGATGGACCTACAATGAGCAGTTCTTC. Translation: CASSSSGTSGRWTYNEQFF.

This clonotype has more than one count but fewer than ten. The CDR3 reads CASLGPRGGQTGELFF. The CDR3 DNA reads TGTGCCAGCTTAGGTCCGCGGGGGGGCCAAACCGGGGAGCTGTTTTTT. V and J are TRBV4-2 and TRBJ2-2; 9 bases are shared with TRBD2. Germline assignment: CDR1 LGHNA and CDR2 YNFKEQ. The CDR3 sequence is 16 residues long. J gave up 5 bases and V 8 bases, and 12 bases lay outside the gene matches.

This clonotype was detected many times. V usage is TRBV5-1 and J usage is TRBJ1-5; D is unclear. V shed 0 bases and J shed 2 bases, with 6 bases lying between them. Germline V lookup: CDR1 SGHRS, CDR2 YFSETQ. The CDR3 has 14 residues. The DNA of the CDR3 is TGCGCCAGCAGCTTGGGGACCCGCAATCAGCCCCAGCATTTT. Its translation: CASSLGTRNQPQHF.

This clonotype was observed a handful of times. The rearrangement joins TRBV12-5 to TRBJ2-3; D uncertain. CDR3 size: 16 residues. Trimming shortened V by 6 bases and J by 0 bases, and 16 bases separated the two germline ends. Germline CDR1 is LGHNT and CDR2 is FRNRAP. CDR3 amino acids: CASGKRTDRSTDTQYF. CDR3 nucleotides: TGTGCTAGTGGAAAAAGAACGGACCGTAGCACAGATACGCAGTATTTT.

This clonotype was seen only once. This rearrangement joins TRBV6-1 to TRBJ2-7; 10 nucleotides match TRBD2. V lost 5 bases to trimming and J lost 7 bases; unmatched junction nucleotides: 14. The CDR3 spans 16 residues. The germline gives CDR1 MNHNS, CDR2 SASEGT. DNA of the CDR3: TGTGCCAGCAGTCAAAGCTCTAGCGGGGGAGCGAGAGAGCAGTACGTC. This gives the protein CASSQSSSGGAREQYV.

This chain uses TRBV11-2 with TRBJ1-2; 7 bases are a match to TRBD1. Trimming cost V 5 bases and J 2 bases; bases outside gene matches: 11. Germline V gives CDR1 SGHAT, CDR2 FQNNGV. The CDR3 runs 16 residues. The CDR3 nucleotides read TGTGCCAGCAGCCCGCCTCAGGGGGGCAAGAACTATGGCTACACCTTC. Its protein product is CASSPPQGGKNYGYTF.

This clonotype was seen more than once but under ten times. This chain uses TRBV12-3 or TRBV12-4 with TRBJ2-7; TRBD2 aligns across 12 bases. V trimming: 3 bases; J trimming: 3 bases; junction bases outside the gene matches: 6. The CDR3 contains 16 residues. The CDR3 nucleotides read TGTGCCAGCAGTTTGTCTAGCGGGAGGGTTGACTACGAGCAGTACTTC. Translated, it gives CASSLSSGRVDYEQYF.